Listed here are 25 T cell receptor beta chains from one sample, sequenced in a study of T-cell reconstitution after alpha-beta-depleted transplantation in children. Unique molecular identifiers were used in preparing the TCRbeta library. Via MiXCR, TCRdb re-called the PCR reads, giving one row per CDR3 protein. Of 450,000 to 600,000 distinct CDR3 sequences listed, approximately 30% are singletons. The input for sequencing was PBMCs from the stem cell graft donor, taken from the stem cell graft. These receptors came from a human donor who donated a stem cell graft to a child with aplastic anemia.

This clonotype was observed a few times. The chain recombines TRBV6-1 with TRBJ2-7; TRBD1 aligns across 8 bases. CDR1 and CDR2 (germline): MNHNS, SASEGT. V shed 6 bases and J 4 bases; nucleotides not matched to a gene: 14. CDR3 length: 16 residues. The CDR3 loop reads CASSPGDRPGTYEQYF. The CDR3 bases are TGTGCCAGCAGCCCCGGGGACAGGCCGGGGACTTACGAGCAGTACTTC.

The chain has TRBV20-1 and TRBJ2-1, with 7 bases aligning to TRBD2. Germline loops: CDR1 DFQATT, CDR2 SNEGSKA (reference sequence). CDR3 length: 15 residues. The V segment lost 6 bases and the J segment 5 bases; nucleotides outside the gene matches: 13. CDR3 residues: CSAIPARERNNEQFF. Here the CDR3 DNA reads TGCAGTGCGATCCCTGCGCGGGAGAGGAACAATGAGCAGTTCTTC.

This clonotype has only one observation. In DNA form, the CDR3 reads TGTGCCAGCAGTTTATCATCCCCGCACAGGACTAATCAGCCCCAGCATTTT. This translates into CASSLSSPHRTNQPQHF. The gene calls are TRBV27 and TRBJ1-5; D might be TRBD1 (5 bases). The germline V gene has CDR1 MNHEY and CDR2 SMNVEV (reference sequence). There are 17 residues in the CDR3. V was trimmed by 0 bases and J by 4 bases, leaving 16 bases between them.

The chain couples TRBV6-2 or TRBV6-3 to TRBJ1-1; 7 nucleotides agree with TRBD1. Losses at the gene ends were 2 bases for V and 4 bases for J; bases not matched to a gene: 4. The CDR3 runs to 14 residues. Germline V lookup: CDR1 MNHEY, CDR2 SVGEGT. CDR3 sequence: CASSYGGQSTEAFF. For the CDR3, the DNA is TGTGCCAGCAGTTACGGGGGACAGTCCACTGAAGCTTTCTTT.

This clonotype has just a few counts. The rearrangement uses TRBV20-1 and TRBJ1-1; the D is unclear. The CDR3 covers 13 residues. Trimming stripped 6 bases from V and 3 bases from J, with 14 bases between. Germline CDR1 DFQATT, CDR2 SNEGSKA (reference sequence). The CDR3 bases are TGCAGTGCCAACAGCCCGGGAGACACTGAAGCTTTCTTT. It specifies CSANSPGDTEAFF.

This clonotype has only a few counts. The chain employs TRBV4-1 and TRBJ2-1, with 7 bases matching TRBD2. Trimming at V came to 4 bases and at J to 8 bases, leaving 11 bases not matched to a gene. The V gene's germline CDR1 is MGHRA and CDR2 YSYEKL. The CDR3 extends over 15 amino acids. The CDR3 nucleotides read TGCGCCAGCAGCCCAGAGGGGCGGGAGAACGATGAGCAGTTCTTC. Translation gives CASSPEGRENDEQFF.

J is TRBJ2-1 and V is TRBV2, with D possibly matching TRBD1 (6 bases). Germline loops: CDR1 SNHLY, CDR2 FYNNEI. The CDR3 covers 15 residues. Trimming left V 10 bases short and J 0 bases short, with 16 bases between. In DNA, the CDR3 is TGTGCCACCTCGGACAGACAGCTCTCCTACAATGAGCAGTTCTTC. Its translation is CATSDRQLSYNEQFF.

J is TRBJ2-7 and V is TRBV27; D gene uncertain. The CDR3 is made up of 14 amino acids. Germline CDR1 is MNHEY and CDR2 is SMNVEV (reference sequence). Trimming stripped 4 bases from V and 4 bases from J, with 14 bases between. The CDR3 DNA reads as TGTGCCAGCAGTTCACACCCGCAATGGTACGAGCAGTACTTC. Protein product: CASSSHPQWYEQYF.

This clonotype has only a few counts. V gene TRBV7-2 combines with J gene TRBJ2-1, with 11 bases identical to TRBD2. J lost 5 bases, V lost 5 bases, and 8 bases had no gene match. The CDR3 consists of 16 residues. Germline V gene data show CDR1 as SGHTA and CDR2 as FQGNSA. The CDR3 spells CASSKGIAGGDNEQFF. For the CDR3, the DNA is TGTGCCAGCAGCAAAGGTATAGCGGGAGGGGACAATGAGCAGTTCTTC.

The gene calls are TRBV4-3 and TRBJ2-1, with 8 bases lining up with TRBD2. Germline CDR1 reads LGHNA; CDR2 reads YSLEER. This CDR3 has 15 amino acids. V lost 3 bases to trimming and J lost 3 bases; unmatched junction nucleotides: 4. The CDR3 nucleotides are TGCGCCAGCAGCCACCAGACTAGCGTCTACAATGAGCAGTTCTTC. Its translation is CASSHQTSVYNEQFF.

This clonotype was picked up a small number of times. CDR3 bases: TGTGCCAGCTCACCACGGGCGGATGGTGCGGCTGGGGCCAACGTCCTGACTTTC. Its translation is CASSPRADGAAGANVLTF. The rearrangement joins TRBV18 to TRBJ2-6; D is undetermined. This CDR3 is built from 18 residues. Germline values: CDR1 KGHSH, CDR2 LQKENI. V was clipped by 1 base and J by 2 bases, with 15 bases between them.

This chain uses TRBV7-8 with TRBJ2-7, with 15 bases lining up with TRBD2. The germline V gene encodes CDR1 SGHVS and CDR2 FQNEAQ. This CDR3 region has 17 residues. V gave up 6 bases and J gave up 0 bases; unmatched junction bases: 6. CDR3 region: CASSFGTSGGSSYEQYF. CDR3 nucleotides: TGTGCCAGCAGTTTCGGGACTAGCGGGGGGAGCTCCTACGAGCAGTACTTC.

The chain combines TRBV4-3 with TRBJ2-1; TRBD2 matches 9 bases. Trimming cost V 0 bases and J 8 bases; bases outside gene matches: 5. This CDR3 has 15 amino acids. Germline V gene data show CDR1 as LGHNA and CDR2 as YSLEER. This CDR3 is CASSQESRTSDEQFF. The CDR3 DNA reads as TGCGCCAGCAGCCAAGAATCCAGGACTAGCGATGAGCAGTTCTTC.

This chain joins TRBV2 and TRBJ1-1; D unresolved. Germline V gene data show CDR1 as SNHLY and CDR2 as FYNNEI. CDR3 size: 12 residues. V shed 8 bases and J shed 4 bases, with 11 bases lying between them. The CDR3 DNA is TGTGCCAGCGGTTATCACGTCACTGAAGCTTTCTTT. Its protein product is CASGYHVTEAFF.

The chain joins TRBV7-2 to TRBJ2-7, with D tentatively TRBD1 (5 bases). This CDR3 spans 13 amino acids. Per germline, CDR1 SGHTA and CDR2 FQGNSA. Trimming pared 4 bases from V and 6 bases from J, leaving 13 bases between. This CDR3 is CASSSLGQIEQYF. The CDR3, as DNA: TGTGCCAGCAGCTCCCTGGGGCAAATCGAGCAGTACTTC.

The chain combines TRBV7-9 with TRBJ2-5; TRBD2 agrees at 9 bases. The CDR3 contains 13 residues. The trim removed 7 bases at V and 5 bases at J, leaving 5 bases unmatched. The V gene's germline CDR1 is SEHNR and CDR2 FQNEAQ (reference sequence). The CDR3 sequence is CASTGLAGETQYF. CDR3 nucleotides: TGTGCCAGCACTGGGCTAGCGGGGGAGACCCAGTACTTC.

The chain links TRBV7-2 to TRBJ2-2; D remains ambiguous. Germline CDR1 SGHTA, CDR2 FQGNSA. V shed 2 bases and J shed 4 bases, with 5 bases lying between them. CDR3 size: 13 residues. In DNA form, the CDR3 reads TGTGCCAGCAGCTTATCGACCACCGGGGAGCTGTTTTTT. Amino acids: CASSLSTTGELFF.

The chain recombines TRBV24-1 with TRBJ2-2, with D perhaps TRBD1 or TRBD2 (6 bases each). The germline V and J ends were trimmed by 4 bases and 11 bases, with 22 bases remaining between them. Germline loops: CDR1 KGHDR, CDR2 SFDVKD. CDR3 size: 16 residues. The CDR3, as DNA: TGTGCCACCAGTGACCCCGGACAGAGGGGGGTTGGTGAGCTGTTTTTT. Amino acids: CATSDPGQRGVGELFF.

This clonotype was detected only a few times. The CDR3 region is CASWTGDRIQYF. CDR3 sequence (DNA): TGTGCCAGTTGGACAGGGGATCGCATTCAGTACTTC. This chain joins TRBV27 and TRBJ2-4; 9 nucleotides align to TRBD1. Unmatched junction bases numbered 6, after V lost 9 bases and J lost 9 bases. Looked up from germline, CDR1 is MNHEY and CDR2 is SMNVEV (reference sequence). The CDR3 loop spans 12 amino acids.

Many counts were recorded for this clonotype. CDR3 nucleotide sequence: TGTGCCAGCAGTGACAGATACGAGCAGTACGTC. As protein: CASSDRYEQYV. The chain combines TRBV6-1 with TRBJ2-7, with D hard to call. The V gene's germline CDR1 is MNHNS and CDR2 SASEGT. Trimming stripped 3 bases from V and 4 bases from J, with 4 bases between. The CDR3 totals 11 residues.

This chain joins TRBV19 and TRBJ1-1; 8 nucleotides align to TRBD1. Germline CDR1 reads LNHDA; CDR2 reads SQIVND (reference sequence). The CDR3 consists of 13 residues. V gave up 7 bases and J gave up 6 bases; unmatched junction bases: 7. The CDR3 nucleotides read TGTGCCAGTACCGAACAGGGGGTGGCTGAAGCTTTCTTT. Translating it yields CASTEQGVAEAFF.

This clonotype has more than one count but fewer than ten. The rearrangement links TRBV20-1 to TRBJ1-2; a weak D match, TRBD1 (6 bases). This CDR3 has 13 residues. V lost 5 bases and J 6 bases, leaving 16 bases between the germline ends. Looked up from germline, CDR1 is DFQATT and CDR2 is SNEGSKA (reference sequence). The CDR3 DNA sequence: TGCAGTGCTCGAGGGGGGATAGGGGATGGCTACACCTTC. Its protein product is CSARGGIGDGYTF.

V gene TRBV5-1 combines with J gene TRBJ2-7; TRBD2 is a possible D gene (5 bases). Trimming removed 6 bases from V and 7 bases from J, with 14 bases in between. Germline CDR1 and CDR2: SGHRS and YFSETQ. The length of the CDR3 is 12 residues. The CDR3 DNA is TGCGCCAGCACTGACGGGGTCGGGGAGCAGTACGTC. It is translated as CASTDGVGEQYV.

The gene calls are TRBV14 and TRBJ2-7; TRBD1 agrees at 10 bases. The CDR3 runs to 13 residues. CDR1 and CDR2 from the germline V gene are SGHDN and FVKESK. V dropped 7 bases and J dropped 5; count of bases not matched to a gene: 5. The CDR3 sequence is CASTPTGGHEQYF. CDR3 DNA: TGTGCCAGCACCCCGACAGGGGGCCACGAGCAGTACTTC.

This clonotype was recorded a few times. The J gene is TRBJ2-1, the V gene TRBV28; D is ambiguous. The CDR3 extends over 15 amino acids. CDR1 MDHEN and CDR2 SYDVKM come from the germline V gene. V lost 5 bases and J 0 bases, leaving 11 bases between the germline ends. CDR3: CASSPLLGSYNEQFF. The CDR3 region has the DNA TGTGCCAGCAGTCCCCTTCTCGGCTCCTACAATGAGCAGTTCTTC.